Sequencing of this TCR beta chain was carried out in a study of early T cells in non-severe SARS-CoV-2 infection. Overall study: The study sequenced bulk RNA from unsorted whole blood, with chains unpaired. Study-wide findings and caveats: Clonotype matching in VDJdb favored anti-spike CD8 responses and did not capture private and CD4 specificities.

The germline gives CDR1 MNHEY, CDR2 SVGEGT. The CDR3 totals 15 residues. The library protocol tagged individual cDNA molecules with unique molecular identifiers. One entry per CDR3 protein, called by TCRdb with MiXCR from the 5' RACE reads. The data hold 63,000 or so distinct CDR3 sequences, with around 10% observed a single time. This clonotype was detected only a few times. Its specificity is not known. The sequence was obtained from an adult who was a healthcare worker with PCR-confirmed SARS-CoV-2 infection or an uninfected control (not recorded which). The sequences come from whole blood, collected at baseline. The chain links TRBV6-2 or TRBV6-3 to TRBJ2-3; unclear D gene. The J call may not be correct, given that the DNA end is closer to TRBJ1-5. The DNA of the CDR3 is TGTGCCAGCAGCTCTCATCGAGGCGGCACAGATACGCAGCATTTT. It codes for CASSSHRGGTDTQHF.